The 4 T cell receptor beta chains below come from one sample, sequenced in a study of shared clonotypes between healthy human individuals. Naive-designated CD8 cells lacked CD45RO, were positively enriched for CCR7, and omitted terminally differentiated effector memory CD45RA+ cells. The protocol was immunoSEQ multiplex PCR, while the TCRdb copy is restricted to in-frame clones and leaves out a portion. The sample yields roughly 770,000 clones, around 96% seen once. Material: naive CD8+ T cells sorted from blood. The receptors here all came from a man aged 25 to 45 in good health.

The rearrangement uses TRBV5-1 and TRBJ2-1; the match to TRBD2 covers 9 bases. Trimming at V came to 4 bases and at J to 4 bases, leaving 6 bases not matched to a gene. The CDR3 contains 15 residues. Per germline, CDR1 SGHRS and CDR2 YFSETQ. CDR3 nucleotide sequence: TGCGCCAGCAGCCCGGGGCTAGCGGGGTACAATGAGCAGTTCTTC. Translation gives CASSPGLAGYNEQFF.

Comments on this clone: Other DNA sequences from this sample encode an identical CDR3 as well. J is TRBJ1-4 and V is TRBV9; TRBD1 agrees at 8 bases. The CDR3 has 14 residues. Trimming cost V 3 bases and J 8 bases; bases outside gene matches: 6. Germline-derived CDR1 and CDR2 are SGDLS and YYNGEE. The CDR3 sequence is CASSATGGGEKLFF. CDR3 in DNA: TGTGCCAGCAGCGCAACAGGGGGAGGCGAAAAACTGTTTTTT.

The rearrangement joins TRBV10-3 to TRBJ2-3, with D perhaps matching TRBD1 or TRBD2 (5 bases each). The CDR3 runs 15 residues. V lost 10 bases to trimming and J lost 3 bases, with 20 bases between them. Germline CDR1 is ENHRY and CDR2 is SYGVKD. The chain's CDR3 is CASRWGSGGTDTQYF. DNA for the CDR3: TGTGCCAGCCGTTGGGGGAGCGGAGGTACAGATACGCAGTATTTT.

The CDR3 DNA reads TGTGCCAGCAGCGTAGAAGGGGGACTAGCGACGCAGTATTTT. Residues: CASSVEGGLATQYF. The chain has TRBV9 and TRBJ2-3, with 10 bases matching TRBD2. Germline V CDR1 and CDR2: SGDLS, YYNGEE. V shed 0 bases, J shed 9 bases, and the junction held 4 bases outside the gene matches. There are 14 residues in the CDR3.